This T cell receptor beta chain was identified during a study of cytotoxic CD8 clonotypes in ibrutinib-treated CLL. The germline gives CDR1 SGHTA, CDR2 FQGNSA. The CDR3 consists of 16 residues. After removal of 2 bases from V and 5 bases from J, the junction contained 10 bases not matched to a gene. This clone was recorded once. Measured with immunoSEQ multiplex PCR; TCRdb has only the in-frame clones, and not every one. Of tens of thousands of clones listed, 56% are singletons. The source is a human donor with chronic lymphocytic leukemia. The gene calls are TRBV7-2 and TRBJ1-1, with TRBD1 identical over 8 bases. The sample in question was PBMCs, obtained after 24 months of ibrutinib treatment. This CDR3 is CASSLRSGGARTEAFF. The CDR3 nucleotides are TGTGCCAGCAGCTTACGGTCAGGGGGCGCGAGGACTGAAGCTTTCTTT.